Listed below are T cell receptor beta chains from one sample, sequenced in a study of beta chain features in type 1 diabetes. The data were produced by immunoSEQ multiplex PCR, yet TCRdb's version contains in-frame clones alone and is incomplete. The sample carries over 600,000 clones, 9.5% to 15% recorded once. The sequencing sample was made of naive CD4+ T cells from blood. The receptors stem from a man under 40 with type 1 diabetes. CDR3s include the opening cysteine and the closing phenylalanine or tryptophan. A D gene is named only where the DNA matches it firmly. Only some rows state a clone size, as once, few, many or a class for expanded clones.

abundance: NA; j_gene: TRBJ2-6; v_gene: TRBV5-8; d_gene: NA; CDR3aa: CASSHGTPSRANVLTF; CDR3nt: TGTGCCAGCAGCCACGGGACACCTAGTAGGGCCAACGTCCTGACTTTC
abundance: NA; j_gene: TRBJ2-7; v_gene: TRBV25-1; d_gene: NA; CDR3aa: CASSDSRAGSYEQYF; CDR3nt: TGTGCCAGCAGTGACAGCAGGGCGGGCTCCTACGAGCAGTACTTC
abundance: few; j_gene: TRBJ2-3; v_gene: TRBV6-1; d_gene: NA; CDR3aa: CASSQDTDTQYF; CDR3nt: TGTGCCAGCAGTCAGGACACAGATACGCAGTATTTT
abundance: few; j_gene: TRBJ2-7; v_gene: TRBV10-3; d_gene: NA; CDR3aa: CAISETERSYEQYF; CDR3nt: TGTGCCATCAGTGAGACAGAACGCTCCTACGAGCAGTACTTC
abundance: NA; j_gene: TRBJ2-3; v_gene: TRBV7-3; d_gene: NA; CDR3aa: CALVPWRARTDTQYF; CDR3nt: TGTGCCCTTGTTCCGTGGCGGGCCAGGACAGATACGCAGTATTTT
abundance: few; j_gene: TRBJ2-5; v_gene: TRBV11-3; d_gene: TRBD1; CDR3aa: CASSLQLGTGLQETQYF; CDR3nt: TGTGCCAGCAGCTTGCAATTAGGGACAGGGCTACAAGAGACCCAGTACTTC
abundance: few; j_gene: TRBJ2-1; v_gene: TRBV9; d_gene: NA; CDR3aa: CASSVLGDSSYNEQFF; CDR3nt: TGTGCCAGCAGCGTCCTCGGAGATTCCTCCTACAATGAGCAGTTCTTC
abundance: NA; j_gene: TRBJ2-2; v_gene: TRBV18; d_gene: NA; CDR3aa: CASSPDGRVELFF; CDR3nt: TGTGCCAGCTCACCAGACGGACGGGTGGAGCTGTTTTTT
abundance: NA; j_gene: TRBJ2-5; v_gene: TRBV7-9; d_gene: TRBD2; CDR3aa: CASSLNQAGQETQYF; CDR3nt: TGTGCCAGCAGCTTAAATCAAGCGGGACAAGAGACCCAGTACTTC
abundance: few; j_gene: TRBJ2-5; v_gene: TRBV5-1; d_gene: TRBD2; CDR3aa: CASTTGLAGQETQYF; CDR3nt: TGCGCCAGCACAACCGGACTAGCGGGACAAGAGACCCAGTACTTC
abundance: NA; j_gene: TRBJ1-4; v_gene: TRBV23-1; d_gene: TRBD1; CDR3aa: CASSRRPGGKADEKLFF; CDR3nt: TGCGCCAGCAGTCGCCGCCCAGGGGGGAAGGCAGATGAAAAACTGTTTTTT
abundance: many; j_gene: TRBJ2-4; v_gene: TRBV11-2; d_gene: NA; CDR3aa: CASSPTGNIQYF; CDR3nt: TGTGCCAGCAGTCCCACCGGAAACATTCAGTACTTC
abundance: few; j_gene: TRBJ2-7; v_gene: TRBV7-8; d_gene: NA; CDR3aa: CASSARGSGSYEQYF; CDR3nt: TGTGCCAGCAGCGCCCGAGGTAGTGGCTCCTACGAGCAGTACTTC
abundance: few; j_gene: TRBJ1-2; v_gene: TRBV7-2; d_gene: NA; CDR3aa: CASSVGRVDGYTF; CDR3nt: TGTGCCAGCAGCGTAGGACGGGTTGATGGCTACACCTTC
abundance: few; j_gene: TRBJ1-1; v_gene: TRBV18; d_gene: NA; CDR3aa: CASSPTGTGNTEAFF; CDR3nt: TGTGCCAGCTCACCAACCGGGACGGGTAACACTGAAGCTTTCTTT
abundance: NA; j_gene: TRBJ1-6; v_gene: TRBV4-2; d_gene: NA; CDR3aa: CASSQDQPNSPLHF; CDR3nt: TGTGCCAGCAGCCAAGATCAGCCAAATTCACCCCTCCACTTT
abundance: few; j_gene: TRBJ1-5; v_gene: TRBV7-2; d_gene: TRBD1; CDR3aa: CASSTQGQSNQPQHF; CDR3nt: TGTGCCAGCAGCACCCAGGGACAGAGCAATCAGCCCCAGCATTTT